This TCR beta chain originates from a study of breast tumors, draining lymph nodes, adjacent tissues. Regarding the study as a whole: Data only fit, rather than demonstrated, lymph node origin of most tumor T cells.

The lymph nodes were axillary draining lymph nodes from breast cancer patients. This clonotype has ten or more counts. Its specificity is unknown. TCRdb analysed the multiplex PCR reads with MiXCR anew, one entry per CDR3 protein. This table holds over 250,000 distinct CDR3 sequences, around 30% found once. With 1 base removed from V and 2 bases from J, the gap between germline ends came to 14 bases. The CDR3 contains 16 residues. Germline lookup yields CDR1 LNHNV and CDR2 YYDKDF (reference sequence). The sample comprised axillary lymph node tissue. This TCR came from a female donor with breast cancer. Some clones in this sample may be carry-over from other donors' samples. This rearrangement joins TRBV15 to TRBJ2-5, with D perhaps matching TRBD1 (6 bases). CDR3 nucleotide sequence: TGTGCCACCAGCAGAGCGGAGATGGACAGTCAAGAGACCCAGTACTTC. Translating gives CATSRAEMDSQETQYF.